This T cell receptor (beta chain) was documented in a study of T cell responses to AZD1222 COVID-19 vaccine. Study-wide points: Baseline seropositivity characterized only six or seven AZD1222 recipients. It should be noted that donors were predominantly white British and more often female, and clonal diversity was possibly underestimated.

The method was immunoSEQ multiplex PCR; TCRdb's version includes in-frame clones alone and lacks a portion of them. This table has over 150,000 clones, about nine tenths appearing once. With 3 bases removed from V and 5 bases from J, the gap between germline ends came to 17 bases. Germline loops: CDR1 SGHRS, CDR2 YFSETQ. The CDR3 covers 16 residues. Turning to this clone: What it recognizes is unknown.

This TCR came from an adult in good health. Sequencing used peripheral blood, obtained on day 0 of AZD1222 vaccination. This chain connects TRBV5-1 to TRBJ1-4; a possible D gene is TRBD1 (5 bases). CDR3 nucleotide sequence: TGCGCCAGCAGCTCGGGACCCAGGGTTGGAAATGAAAAACTGTTTTTT. This encodes CASSSGPRVGNEKLFF.